The 8 T cell receptor beta chains below come from one sample, sequenced in a study of CD8+ T cells in alopecia areata. RNA was extracted and reverse transcribed into cDNA as the sequencing template. The table came from immunoSEQ multiplex PCR; TCRdb's copy has only in-frame clones and leaves some out. The sample has 250,000 or so clones, about two thirds seen once; the top ten hold around 1.2%. Sequencing used CD4+ T cells sorted from blood, obtained at week 0. These receptors were collected from a human donor with alopecia areata.

The chain employs TRBV20-1 and TRBJ2-5; D is unresolved. There are 11 residues in the CDR3. Germline V gives CDR1 DFQATT, CDR2 SNEGSKA (reference sequence). Written as DNA, the CDR3 is TGCAGCGGAGCGAGGAGCGAGACCCAGTACTTC. As protein: CSGARSETQYF.

A few counts support this clone. This sequence joins TRBV29-1 and TRBJ2-3, with D hard to call. Germline CDR1 and CDR2: SQVTM and ANQGSEA. This CDR3 is built from 12 residues. Deletions cut 5 bases from V and 2 bases from J, with 8 bases between. DNA for the CDR3: TGCAGCGTTAGACTCAACACAGATACGCAGTATTTT. Its translation: CSVRLNTDTQYF.

The rearrangement uses TRBV25-1 and TRBJ1-2; 9 bases are shared with TRBD1. After removal of 10 bases from V and 4 bases from J, the junction contained 10 bases not matched to a gene. The CDR3 covers 14 residues. Germline CDR1 is MGHDK and CDR2 is SYGVNS. CDR3 coding DNA: TGTGCCACCTATGAACAGGGGGCGGTCTATGGCTACACCTTC. It encodes CATYEQGAVYGYTF.

The genes are TRBV29-1 and TRBJ2-3; no clear D. Germline CDR1 SQVTM, CDR2 ANQGSEA. CDR3 length equals 11 residues. The germline V and J ends were trimmed by 5 bases and 5 bases, with 8 bases remaining between them. The CDR3 DNA sequence: TGCAGCGTTAAAGCAATAGATACGCAGTATTTT. Protein: CSVKAIDTQYF.

This chain links TRBV29-1 with TRBJ1-1; D remains unclear. Germline CDR1 and CDR2: SQVTM and ANQGSEA. The CDR3 runs 13 residues. The germline V and J ends were trimmed by 5 bases and 5 bases, with 15 bases remaining between them. The CDR3 DNA reads as TGCAGCGTTCTCCCTGTCGGGGAAACTGAAGCTTTCTTT. Translating gives CSVLPVGETEAFF. Drawing the rest from reference TRBV29-1 and TRBJ1-1, the complete variable domain is SAVISQKPSRDICQRGTSLTIQCQVDSQVTMMFWYRQQPGQSLTLIATANQGSEATYESGFVIDKFPISRPNLTFSTLTVSNMSPEDSSIYLCSVLPVGETEAFFGQGTRLTVV.

A note on this clone: The sample contains more than one DNA sequence encoding this CDR3. The chain recombines TRBV5-1 with TRBJ2-6; D is unresolved. This CDR3 is 15 amino acids long. Trimming took off 0 bases at V and 1 base at J, with 5 bases between the two ends. In germline, CDR1 is SGHRS, CDR2 YFSETQ. Here the CDR3 reads CASSLAASGANVLTF. The DNA of the CDR3 is TGCGCCAGCAGCTTGGCCGCATCTGGGGCCAACGTCCTGACTTTC.

The chain carries TRBV30 and TRBJ1-2; D is ambiguous. Germline V lookup: CDR1 GTSNPN, CDR2 SVGIG (reference sequence). Trimming removed 2 bases at V and 2 bases at J, with 12 bases between. The CDR3 spans 14 residues. The chain's CDR3 is CAWSQWGSNYGYTF. The CDR3 DNA sequence: TGTGCCTGGAGTCAGTGGGGAAGCAACTATGGCTACACCTTC.

This clone was found a few times. The rearrangement joins TRBV2 to TRBJ2-1; the D gene is possibly TRBD1 (6 bases). CDR1 and CDR2 (germline): SNHLY, FYNNEI. The CDR3 spans 12 residues. Trimming shortened V by 7 bases and J by 9 bases, and 13 bases separated the two germline ends. In nucleotides, the CDR3 is TGTGCCAGCAACGGTCAGGGGATTGAGCAGTTCTTC. Protein: CASNGQGIEQFF. Together with reference TRBV2 and TRBJ2-1, the CDR3 gives the full variable domain: EPEVTQTPSHQVTQMGQEVILRCVPISNHLYFYWYRQILGQKVEFLVSFYNNEISEKSEIFDDQFSVERPDGSNFTLKIRSTKLEDSAMYFCASNGQGIEQFFGPGTRLTVL.